This T cell receptor (beta chain) was identified during a study of regulatory T cells in long-lasting Graves disease. Building the TCR beta libraries relied on iRepertoire HTBI primers, and CDR3 regions underwent Arm-PCR. In the original analysis: The study identified 50 to 70 TRBV and 13 to 15 TRBJ segments across samples. TCRdb reprocessed the multiplex PCR reads with MiXCR, giving one entry per CDR3 protein. The V and J calls shown here were made by TCRdb, not taken from the authors' results. The table lists 550,000 to 650,000 distinct CDR3 sequences, 16% of them singletons, with around 12% in the top ten. This clonotype has a count of ten or more. The CDR3 totals 14 residues. Trimming pared 2 bases from V and 9 bases from J, leaving 14 bases between. CDR1 is ENHRY, CDR2 SYGVKD, per germline. The time point: newly diagnosed GD, antithyroid drugs for less than 3 months. Extracted PBMC RNA gave rise to the TCR library.

This sample also appeared in a second study, on T cells in Graves' hyperthyroidism and ophthalmopathy. That source reports: Clinical symptoms, serum thyroxine, TRAb, thyroid ultrasound and orbital computed tomography informed diagnoses.

The source is a man younger than 30 with Graves disease. The source material was peripheral blood mononuclear cells (PBMCs), sampled at new diagnosis, from a patient treated with antithyroid drugs. The J gene is TRBJ2-1, the V gene TRBV10-3; TRBD2 might be the D (5 bases). This chain's CDR3 is CAISETLESGEQFF. Written as DNA, the CDR3 is TGTGCCATCAGTGAGACCCTAGAGAGCGGTGAGCAGTTCTTC.